The 18 T cell receptor beta chains below come from one sample, sequenced in a study of shared clonotypes between healthy human individuals. Profiled with immunoSEQ multiplex PCR; TCRdb holds only in-frame clones, not every one. This sample carries some 1 million clones, about 76% of them seen once, and the ten largest clones take about 1.5%. The sequencing sample was made of memory CD4+ T cells sorted from blood. Subset: CD45RA-negative fraction. These receptors were taken from a man aged 18 to 30 in good health.

Remarks on this clone: A read error may account for a junction end that differs from germline. The genes are TRBV2 and TRBJ2-4, with 7 bases fitting TRBD1. The CDR3 is made up of 16 amino acids. Per germline, CDR1 SNHLY and CDR2 FYNNEI. CDR3 DNA: TGTACCAGCAGTGTGGACAGGAGCCTAGCCAAAAACATTCAGTACTTC. This codes for CTSSVDRSLAKNIQYF.

The chain has TRBV10-3 and TRBJ1-6, with no clear D. The CDR3 has 14 residues. CDR1 is ENHRY, CDR2 SYGVKD, per germline. Trimming removed 6 bases at V and 4 bases at J, with 10 bases between. CDR3 region: CAISLEQYNSPLHF. CDR3 nucleotide sequence: TGTGCCATCAGCCTCGAGCAGTATAATTCACCCCTCCACTTT.

The J gene is TRBJ1-1, the V gene TRBV18; no clear D gene. The V and J ends lost 6 bases and 9 bases respectively, with 5 bases between them. Per germline, CDR1 KGHSH and CDR2 LQKENI. There are 9 residues in the CDR3. CDR3 residues: CASSPKAFF. CDR3 in DNA: TGTGCCAGCTCGCCTAAAGCTTTCTTT.

This sequence joins TRBV23-1 and TRBJ1-6; D may be TRBD1 (6 bases). TRBV23-1 is an ORF, with its function uncertain. The CDR3 contains 15 residues. V shed 6 bases and J shed 10 bases, with 19 bases lying between them. Here the CDR3 DNA reads TGCGCCAGCAGAGCTACAGGGAATGCCGGCTCACCCCTCCACTTT. This gives the protein CASRATGNAGSPLHF.

This clone appeared a few times. Distinct nucleotide sequences in the sample also encode this CDR3. V usage is TRBV5-1 and J usage is TRBJ1-4; D unresolved. V lost 3 bases to trimming and J lost 2 bases, with 11 bases between them. Germline CDR1 reads SGHRS; CDR2 reads YFSETQ. CDR3 length: 15 residues. CDR3 DNA sequence: TGCGCCAGCAGCTACTCGGGAGCGACTAATGAAAAACTGTTTTTT. The encoded protein is CASSYSGATNEKLFF.

This chain connects TRBV7-6 to TRBJ2-2; D not resolved. The CDR3 has 12 amino acids. V was clipped by 5 bases and J by 8 bases, with 9 bases between them. The germline V gene encodes CDR1 SGHVS and CDR2 FNYEAQ. CDR3 region: CASSAGLGELFF. The CDR3 nucleotides read TGTGCCAGCAGCGCTGGGTTGGGGGAGCTGTTTTTT.

The chain has TRBV6-9 and TRBJ2-1, with TRBD2 as a possible D gene (5 bases). Germline V gene data show CDR1 as MNHGY and CDR2 as SVAAGI. The V and J ends lost 4 bases and 15 bases respectively, with 16 bases between them. This CDR3 spans 12 amino acids. CDR3 DNA: TGTGCCAGCAGTTTTCGGGGTGTCTATTTGTTCTTC. Translated, it gives CASSFRGVYLFF.

The genes are TRBV5-1 and TRBJ2-5, with 9 bases matching TRBD2. From germline, CDR1 is SGHRS and CDR2 YFSETQ. CDR3 length: 16 residues. The trim removed 1 base at V and 5 bases at J, leaving 9 bases unmatched. The CDR3 loop is CASSLNSGGQGETQYF. The CDR3 region has the DNA TGCGCCAGCAGCTTGAATAGCGGGGGTCAAGGGGAGACCCAGTACTTC.

The rearrangement links TRBV5-1 to TRBJ1-1, with a tentative D call TRBD1 (5 bases). V shed 4 bases and J shed 8 bases, with 9 bases lying between them. The CDR3 is made up of 11 amino acids. The V gene's germline CDR1 is SGHRS and CDR2 YFSETQ. In DNA form, the CDR3 reads TGCGCCAGCAGCAACAAGGGGGAAGCTTTCTTT. Translating gives CASSNKGEAFF. Complete variable domain (other parts from reference TRBV5-1 and TRBJ1-1): KAGVTQTPRYLIKTRGQQVTLSCSPISGHRSVSWYQQTPGQGLQFLFEYFSETQRNKGNFPGRFSGRQFSNSRSEMNVSTLELGDSALYLCASSNKGEAFFGQGTRLTVV.

In its sample, this clone was seen once. J is TRBJ1-6 and V is TRBV7-2; D gene unclear. The V gene lost 6 bases and the J gene lost 10 bases, with 13 bases spanning the gap. The CDR3 extends over 13 amino acids. Germline V gene sequence: CDR1 SGHTA, CDR2 FQGNSA. CDR3: CASSQTGGSPLHF. DNA for the CDR3: TGTGCCAGCAGTCAAACTGGCGGCTCACCCCTCCACTTT.

The chain has TRBV6-5 and TRBJ1-6, with D possibly matching TRBD1 (5 bases). Germline V gene sequence: CDR1 MNHEY, CDR2 SVGAGI. V was shortened by 4 bases and J by 9 bases, with 16 bases between the two germline ends. This CDR3 has 15 residues. CDR3 region: CASSSPGGFGSPLHF. CDR3 DNA sequence: TGTGCCAGCAGTTCACCCGGGGGGTTCGGTTCACCCCTCCACTTT.

The chain has TRBV18 and TRBJ1-2; D is uncertain. Germline CDR1 is KGHSH and CDR2 is LQKENI. The CDR3 spans 15 residues. Deletions cut 3 bases from V and 3 bases from J, with 14 bases between. The CDR3 here is CASSPGIGSHYGYTF. In DNA form, the CDR3 reads TGTGCCAGCTCACCCGGGATAGGGAGCCACTATGGCTACACCTTC.

The V gene is TRBV6-5, the J gene TRBJ1-1; the D is unclear. Deletions cut 6 bases from V and 6 bases from J, with 14 bases between. Germline V gene data show CDR1 as MNHEY and CDR2 as SVGAGI. The CDR3 is made up of 13 amino acids. CDR3 DNA sequence: TGTGCCAGCAGGCCCCTGCGGGTGGCTGAAGCTTTCTTT. Amino acid sequence: CASRPLRVAEAFF.

CDR3 sequence: CASRRSESSEGTQYF. CDR3 DNA: TGTGCCAGCAGGCGGTCGGAGTCCTCCGAGGGGACCCAGTACTTC. The genes are TRBV28 and TRBJ2-5; D possibly corresponds to TRBD2 (5 bases). Germline CDR1 is MDHEN and CDR2 is SYDVKM. V lost 6 bases and J 7 bases, leaving 21 bases between the germline ends. The CDR3 extends over 15 amino acids.

Only one count was recorded for this clone. This chain links TRBV6-6 with TRBJ1-5; maybe TRBD1 (6 bases). Germline V gene sequence: CDR1 MNHNY, CDR2 SVGAGI (reference sequence). The CDR3 extends over 16 amino acids. Trimming shortened V by 7 bases and J by 5 bases, and 21 bases separated the two germline ends. The CDR3 sequence: CASNNRDGLLYQPQHF. The CDR3 region has the DNA TGTGCCAGCAATAACAGGGACGGACTACTCTATCAGCCCCAGCATTTT.

Concerning this clone itself: Other DNA sequences of this sample code for an identical CDR3. The rearrangement links TRBV29-1 to TRBJ2-1; no definite D call. V lost 4 bases and J lost 6, with 10 bases in between. This CDR3 is built from 12 residues. Germline V gene sequence: CDR1 SQVTM, CDR2 ANQGSEA. CDR3 nucleotide sequence: TGCAGCGTTGGAAGGATCGGCAATGAGCAGTTCTTC. It specifies CSVGRIGNEQFF.

This chain connects TRBV28 to TRBJ2-3, with D maybe TRBD2 (5 bases). V shed 2 bases and J shed 3 bases, with 12 bases lying between them. The CDR3 sequence is 15 residues long. In germline, CDR1 is MDHEN, CDR2 SYDVKM. The CDR3 DNA is TGTGCCAGCAGTTTAGTCCGGCTAGCTACAGATACGCAGTATTTT. Its protein is CASSLVRLATDTQYF.

This clone appeared a few times. The same CDR3 can be traced to other DNA sequences in this sample. This chain joins TRBV28 and TRBJ1-2; perhaps TRBD1 as D (6 bases). V was shortened by 2 bases and J by 6 bases, with 10 bases between the two germline ends. This CDR3 has 13 residues. In germline, CDR1 is MDHEN, CDR2 SYDVKM. CDR3 region: CASSLAGGNGYTF. For the CDR3, the DNA is TGTGCCAGCAGTTTAGCCGGGGGCAATGGCTACACCTTC.